Shown below are 20 T cell receptor beta chains from a single sample sequenced in a study of monozygotic twins with inflammatory bowel disease (dated by TCRdb to about 2019). The library was produced with 5' RACE. For sequencing, an Illumina HiSeq 2500 was employed. TCRdb reprocessed the reads, and each CDR3 protein sequence is entered once, without DNA. The table kept for this sample lists more than 300,000 distinct CDR3 sequences. In total, the top ten clones hold 5% to 6% of the sample. The specimen was blood. The receptors here all came from a human donor with ulcerative colitis or Crohn's disease, or a healthy co-twin of an affected twin (not recorded which).

J is TRBJ2-1 and V is TRBV7-9; lacking DNA, the TRBD2 call made by TCRdb goes unchecked. Germline loops: CDR1 SEHNR, CDR2 FQNEAQ (reference sequence). CDR3 length: 17 residues. The CDR3 sequence is CASSLRGLPDQNNEQFF.

The V and J genes are TRBV28 and TRBJ1-1. This CDR3 is built from 13 residues. Germline V gene sequence: CDR1 MDHEN, CDR2 SYDVKM. CDR3: CASSLRRATEAFF. Together with reference TRBV28 and TRBJ1-1, the CDR3 gives the full variable domain: DVKVTQSSRYLVKRTGEKVFLECVQDMDHENMFWYRQDPGLGLRLIYFSYDVKMKEKGDIPEGYSVSREKKERFSLILESASTNQTSMYLCASSLRRATEAFFGQGTRLTVV.

The chain is built from TRBV7-9 and TRBJ1-2. Germline V lookup: CDR1 SEHNR, CDR2 FQNEAQ (reference sequence). The CDR3 has 16 amino acids. The CDR3 loop is CASSLADTGGNYGYTF.

The V call is TRBV4-3, the J call TRBJ2-7; TCRdb's D gene call, TRBD1, goes unchecked for lack of DNA. The germline V gene encodes CDR1 LGHNA and CDR2 YSLEER. The CDR3 extends over 15 amino acids. CDR3: CASSQRNGGAYEQYF.

This chain links TRBV20-1 with TRBJ2-5; TCRdb's D call of TRBD2 is untestable without DNA. The germline CDR1 and CDR2 sequences are DFQATT and SNEGSKA (reference sequence). CDR3 size: 15 residues. The CDR3 region is CSARDQGGGAETQYF.

This chain joins TRBV12-3 or TRBV12-4 and TRBJ2-4; as DNA is missing, the TRBD1 call by TCRdb cannot be tested. This CDR3 region has 20 residues. This CDR3 is CASSLGGETGIALTKNIQYF.

This chain connects TRBV5-1 to TRBJ2-3; TCRdb picks TRBD1, but there is no DNA to check that call. Germline V gives CDR1 SGHRS, CDR2 YFSETQ. The CDR3 totals 17 residues. This chain's CDR3 is CASSLVGRGRGTDTQYF. The full variable domain, completed using reference TRBV5-1 and TRBJ2-3, is KAGVTQTPRYLIKTRGQQVTLSCSPISGHRSVSWYQQTPGQGLQFLFEYFSETQRNKGNFPGRFSGRQFSNSRSEMNVSTLELGDSALYLCASSLVGRGRGTDTQYFGPGTRLTVL.

The chain has TRBV5-1 and TRBJ2-7; as DNA is missing, the TRBD2 call by TCRdb cannot be tested. The germline V gene has CDR1 SGHRS and CDR2 YFSETQ. CDR3 length: 15 amino acids. This CDR3 reads CASSLGPGPQFEQYF.

V usage is TRBV3-1 and J usage is TRBJ2-5; there is no DNA to check the TCRdb D call of TRBD1. Germline CDR1 LGHDT, CDR2 YNNKEL (reference sequence). The CDR3 is 16 amino acids. CDR3: CASCQIGTGVRETQYF.

The chain links TRBV4-2 to TRBJ1-2; TCRdb calls TRBD1, which cannot be checked without DNA. The CDR3 length is 16 residues. Germline values: CDR1 LGHNA, CDR2 YNFKEQ. CDR3 protein: CASSPLSGRTNYGYTF.

The chain has TRBV18 and TRBJ2-7; TCRdb's D call, TRBD1, is unchecked because there is no DNA. Germline V lookup: CDR1 KGHSH, CDR2 LQKENI. The length of the CDR3 is 16 residues. CDR3 amino acids: CASSQATGFGSFEQYF.

The J gene is TRBJ2-5, the V gene TRBV7-2; the TCRdb call, TRBD1, lacks DNA for checking. From germline, CDR1 is SGHTA and CDR2 FQGNSA. The CDR3 runs 15 residues. The CDR3 reads CASSSHLPGAETQYF.

The J gene is TRBJ2-7, the V gene TRBV18. Germline CDR1 is KGHSH and CDR2 is LQKENI. This CDR3 comprises 14 residues. CDR3 amino acids: CASSPPSTSYEQYF.

This chain connects TRBV5-1 to TRBJ2-3; TCRdb outputs TRBD1, but without DNA this stays unchecked. This CDR3 region has 15 residues. Germline V gene data show CDR1 as SGHRS and CDR2 as YFSETQ. CDR3: CASSLGAKGADTQYF.

The J gene is TRBJ2-1, the V gene TRBV7-7. CDR1 and CDR2 from the germline V gene are SSHAT and FNYEAQ (reference sequence). This CDR3 is built from 14 residues. The CDR3: CASSLEWGLNEQFF.

J is TRBJ1-5 and V is TRBV6-2 or TRBV6-3; there is no DNA to check the TCRdb D call of TRBD1. This CDR3 is built from 16 residues. From germline, CDR1 is MNHEY and CDR2 SVGEGT. The chain's CDR3 is CASKSDGGRVNQPQHF.

The chain recombines TRBV9 with TRBJ2-2; TCRdb's D gene call, TRBD1, goes unchecked for lack of DNA. This CDR3 has 17 amino acids. CDR1 SGDLS and CDR2 YYNGEE come from the germline V gene. The CDR3 spells CASSVWGGESNTGELFF.

The chain links TRBV5-8 to TRBJ2-1. Germline V CDR1 and CDR2: SGHTS, YDEGEE. This CDR3 is 14 amino acids long. CDR3 amino acids: CASSLREAYNEQFF.

The chain has TRBV20-1 and TRBJ2-3; TCRdb names TRBD2, which stays unverified in the absence of DNA. This CDR3 spans 15 amino acids. CDR1 and CDR2 from the germline V gene are DFQATT and SNEGSKA (reference sequence). The CDR3 reads CSASRQSPSTDTQYF.

The chain recombines TRBV27 with TRBJ1-5. The CDR3 runs to 17 residues. The germline CDR1 and CDR2 sequences are MNHEY and SMNVEV (reference sequence). This CDR3 reads CASSDRHRGGSNQPQHF.